Below are 13 T cell receptor beta chains sequenced from a single sample in a study of blood T cell repertoires in COVID-19. Some clones are missing from TCRdb's copy, which holds only in-frame ones; the method was immunoSEQ multiplex PCR. Counted here are hundreds of thousands of clones, over 65% occurring once; the ten biggest clones make up around 3.4%. The sample was peripheral blood. These receptors came from a woman of 80 years or more with acute or convalescent COVID-19.

This clone has only one observation. The chain carries TRBV4-1 and TRBJ1-4; 7 nucleotides match TRBD1. Germline CDR1 is MGHRA and CDR2 is YSYEKL. Losses at the gene ends were 0 bases for V and 7 bases for J; bases not matched to a gene: 5. The CDR3 length is 15 residues. This CDR3 is CASSQELDRREKLFF. The CDR3 DNA sequence: TGCGCCAGCAGCCAAGAACTGGACAGGCGTGAAAAACTGTTTTTT.

The V and J genes are TRBV6-1 and TRBJ1-2, with 8 bases aligning to TRBD1. Trimming took 0 bases from V and 2 from J; bases not matched to a gene: 5. Germline CDR1 MNHNS, CDR2 SASEGT. The CDR3 extends over 16 amino acids. The CDR3 nucleotides are TGTGCCAGCAGTGAAGCTCCGACAGGGGTGAACTATGGCTACACCTTC. It is translated as CASSEAPTGVNYGYTF.

This clone was counted only a few times. This rearrangement joins TRBV11-1 to TRBJ1-2; D may be TRBD1 (5 bases). Trimming removed 2 bases from V and 4 bases from J, with 5 bases in between. This CDR3 region has 12 residues. Germline CDR1 and CDR2: SGHAT and FQDESV (reference sequence). The CDR3, as DNA: TGTGCCAGCAGCTTAAGGGGCTATGGCTACACCTTC. Translating gives CASSLRGYGYTF.

The chain links TRBV6-1 to TRBJ2-3, with a tentative D call TRBD2 (5 bases). Germline V gives CDR1 MNHNS, CDR2 SASEGT. This CDR3 is built from 16 residues. V lost 4 bases, J lost 1 base, and 15 bases lay in between. DNA for the CDR3: TGTGCCAGCAGTGCTTTAGGGAGCGGTGGCACAGATACGCAGTATTTT. As protein: CASSALGSGGTDTQYF.

The genes are TRBV11-2 and TRBJ2-4; 7 bases are shared with TRBD2. The germline gives CDR1 SGHAT, CDR2 FQNNGV. V lost 2 bases, J lost 8 bases, and 18 bases stayed unmatched. The CDR3 sequence is 18 residues long. CDR3 protein: CASSLRSRTTSGTDIQYF. The CDR3 DNA reads TGTGCCAGCAGCTTAAGGTCAAGGACAACCAGCGGGACTGACATTCAGTACTTC.

This chain links TRBV3-1 (or the pseudogene TRBV3-2) with TRBJ1-2; D is perhaps TRBD1 (5 bases). Looked up from germline, CDR1 is LGHDT and CDR2 is YNNKEL (reference sequence). V was trimmed by 0 bases and J by 6 bases, leaving 14 bases between them. This CDR3 contains 15 residues. The chain's CDR3 is CASSQDRTTGHGYTF. In nucleotides, the CDR3 is TGTGCCAGCAGCCAAGATAGAACAACAGGACATGGCTACACCTTC.

This CDR3 reads CASSAGQGGGNSPLHF. DNA of the CDR3: TGTGCCAGCAGTGCTGGACAGGGCGGAGGGAATTCACCCCTCCACTTT. This chain joins TRBV2 and TRBJ1-6, with 8 bases matching TRBD1. From germline, CDR1 is SNHLY and CDR2 FYNNEI. The CDR3 spans 16 residues. With V trimmed by 4 bases and J by 7 bases, 9 bases remained unmatched. Looking up the rest from reference TRBV2 and TRBJ1-6 gives the full variable domain: EPEVTQTPSHQVTQMGQEVILRCVPISNHLYFYWYRQILGQKVEFLVSFYNNEISEKSEIFDDQFSVERPDGSNFTLKIRSTKLEDSAMYFCASSAGQGGGNSPLHFGNGTRLTVT.

The J gene is TRBJ1-2, the V gene TRBV30, with 9 bases aligning to TRBD1. Germline V gene data show CDR1 as GTSNPN and CDR2 as SVGIG (reference sequence). The CDR3 is made up of 13 amino acids. With 3 bases clipped from V and 11 bases from J, the junction kept 10 bases outside the gene matches. CDR3 in amino acids: CAWRRTGAIRYTF. Written as DNA, the CDR3 is TGTGCCTGGAGAAGGACAGGGGCAATTAGGTACACCTTC.

The chain uses TRBV5-5 and TRBJ1-2; D not resolved. The CDR3 length is 15 residues. V lost 3 bases, J lost 7 bases, and 19 bases lay in between. Looked up from germline, CDR1 is SGHKS and CDR2 is YYEKEE (reference sequence). CDR3 nucleotides: TGTGCCAGCAGCTACCTAAGCCGGGGAGAGTCTGGCTACACCTTC. It specifies CASSYLSRGESGYTF.

This clone was observed a handful of times. J is TRBJ2-1 and V is TRBV19; possibly TRBD2 for D (6 bases). Germline V CDR1 and CDR2: LNHDA, SQIVND (reference sequence). This CDR3 is built from 14 residues. Trimming pared 6 bases from V and 15 bases from J, leaving 24 bases between. The CDR3 DNA reads TGTGCCAGTAGCGGACTGGCGGGGTCCCCAAGGCTGTTCTTC. Amino acids: CASSGLAGSPRLFF. The complete variable domain, with remaining parts taken from reference TRBV19 and TRBJ2-1, reads DGGITQSPKYLFRKEGQNVTLSCEQNLNHDAMYWYRQDPGQGLRLIYYSQIVNDFQKGDIAEGYSVSREKKESFPLTVTSAQKNPTAFYLCASSGLAGSPRLFFGPGTRLTVL.

The chain's CDR3 is CASSKGTGYTEAFF. The CDR3, as DNA: TGTGCCAGCAGCAAGGGTACAGGGTACACTGAAGCTTTCTTT. The chain links TRBV27 to TRBJ1-1; TRBD1 might be the D (6 bases). Trimming left V 6 bases short and J 3 bases short, with 14 bases between. The length of the CDR3 is 14 residues. Germline lookup yields CDR1 MNHEY and CDR2 SMNVEV (reference sequence).

This chain joins TRBV30 and TRBJ1-5; D is undetermined. V lost 2 bases and J lost 5, with 16 bases in between. The germline gives CDR1 GTSNPN, CDR2 SVGIG (reference sequence). The CDR3 is 15 residues long. CDR3 in amino acids: CAWSPLGGAHQPQHF. Written as DNA, the CDR3 is TGTGCCTGGAGTCCCCTGGGAGGCGCCCATCAGCCCCAGCATTTT.

The V call is TRBV11-2, the J call TRBJ1-3, with D perhaps TRBD1 (6 bases). The CDR3 has 14 residues. V dropped 2 bases and J dropped 3 bases, with 8 bases sitting between them. Germline V CDR1 and CDR2: SGHAT, FQNNGV. DNA of the CDR3: TGTGCCAGCAGCTTAACCAGGGGTGGAAACACCATATATTTT. Its protein product is CASSLTRGGNTIYF.